One and the same sample provided the 18 T cell receptor beta chains below, sequenced in a study of T cells in Graves' hyperthyroidism and ophthalmopathy (dated by TCRdb to about 2019). Receptor amplification or capture employed multiplex PCR. The sequencer was an Illumina HiSeq 2000. TCR beta CDR3 regions were amplified from RNA transcripts. The first round of RT-PCR for the TCR CDR3 was performed with the HTBI primer set and the Qiagen OneStep RT-PCR kit. Clones were called with MiXCR by TCRdb after fastp trimmed the public reads at Q25, and only in-frame beta chains were retained. Identical CDR3 proteins give one entry, which carries the most common genes and DNA. For this sample the table gives about 500,000 distinct CDR3 sequences, of which approximately 15% were detected only once. About a sixth of the sample rests with the top ten. Sequenced material: blood. The source of these receptors is a woman aged 18-29 years with Graves' hyperthyroidism.

This clonotype was seen many times. The CDR3 bases are TGTGCCTACAGAAAGAACACTGAAGCTTTCTTT. Protein product: CAYRKNTEAFF. The chain links TRBV30 to TRBJ1-1, with D uncertain. The ends were cut back, 7 bases at V and 1 base at J, with 7 bases in the middle. In germline, CDR1 is GTSNPN, CDR2 SVGIG (reference sequence). CDR3 length: 11 residues.

This clonotype was detected only a few times. This chain links TRBV6-5 with TRBJ2-1; D unresolved. The CDR3 consists of 16 residues. CDR1 and CDR2 from the germline V gene are MNHEY and SVGAGI. Trimming pared 0 bases from V and 10 bases from J, leaving 19 bases between. CDR3 in DNA: TGTGCCAGCAGTTACTCTCGTCCTGAGTCTCTCGGCGAGCAGTTCTTC. Amino acids: CASSYSRPESLGEQFF.

There are many counts of this clonotype. This chain connects TRBV10-3 to TRBJ2-3; no definite D call. Germline V gene lookup returns CDR1 ENHRY and CDR2 SYGVKD. The CDR3 loop spans 16 amino acids. The V end lost 4 bases, the J end lost 4 bases, and 18 bases lay between the germline ends. The CDR3 DNA is TGTGCCATCAGTGTAATGGACGCAACCGCCGCAGATACGCAGTATTTT. Its protein product is CAISVMDATAADTQYF.

This clonotype turned up a few times. The CDR3 DNA follows: TGTGCCAGTATACACTCAGGGTTGGTAGATCAGCCCCAGCATTTT. It codes for CASIHSGLVDQPQHF. The J gene is TRBJ1-5, the V gene TRBV19; perhaps TRBD1 as D (5 bases). V was cut by 7 bases and J by 5 bases, with 18 bases left in between. This CDR3 comprises 15 residues. CDR1 and CDR2 from the germline V gene are LNHDA and SQIVND (reference sequence).

There are many counts of this clonotype. The chain is built from TRBV18 and TRBJ2-2, with 7 bases identical to TRBD1. V was clipped by 6 bases and J by 4 bases; unmatched bases: 11. Germline values: CDR1 KGHSH, CDR2 LQKENI. The CDR3 consists of 16 residues. The CDR3, as DNA: TGTGCCAGCTCCCGCGACAGGGCCCCCGGCACCGGGGAGCTGTTTTTT. It translates to CASSRDRAPGTGELFF. Full variable domain (outside the CDR3, taken from reference TRBV18 and TRBJ2-2): NAGVMQNPRHLVRRRGQEARLRCSPMKGHSHVYWYRQLPEEGLKFMVYLQKENIIDESGMPKERFSAEFPKEGPSILRIQQVVRGDSAAYFCASSRDRAPGTGELFFGEGSRLTVL.

This chain connects TRBV7-9 to TRBJ2-2; 14 bases fit TRBD2. The CDR3 has 18 residues. CDR1 and CDR2 from the germline V gene are SEHNR and FQNEAQ (reference sequence). With V trimmed by 5 bases and J by 2 bases, 7 bases remained unmatched. The CDR3 sequence is CASSLLTSGRANTGELFF. The CDR3 bases are TGTGCCAGCAGCCTACTGACTAGCGGGAGGGCCAACACCGGGGAGCTGTTTTTT.

This clonotype was found a few times. The chain links TRBV29-1 to TRBJ2-7; 8 bases align to TRBD1. The CDR3 is made up of 13 amino acids. The V gene end was trimmed by 4 bases and the J gene end by 7 bases; junction bases not matched to a gene: 9. CDR1 and CDR2 (germline): SQVTM, ANQGSEA. The CDR3 sequence: CSVVGQGAREQYF. CDR3 in DNA: TGCAGCGTTGTAGGGCAGGGGGCTCGGGAGCAGTACTTC.

This clonotype was seen ten or more times. V and J are TRBV24-1 and TRBJ2-1; D is uncertain. With 1 base removed from V and 9 bases from J, the gap between germline ends came to 9 bases. Germline loops: CDR1 KGHDR, CDR2 SFDVKD. The CDR3 loop spans 13 amino acids. The chain's CDR3 is CATSDFREFEQFF. Written as DNA, the CDR3 is TGTGCCACCAGTGATTTTCGCGAGTTTGAGCAGTTCTTC.

This clonotype was found many times. The J gene is TRBJ2-2, the V gene TRBV20-1, with D tentatively TRBD2 (6 bases). V lost 6 bases and J lost 6, with 20 bases in between. From germline, CDR1 is DFQATT and CDR2 SNEGSKA (reference sequence). The CDR3 extends over 15 amino acids. The CDR3 DNA is TGCAGTGCCCCTCAAGGGACGGGGGACGCCGGGGAGCTGTTTTTT. Translating gives CSAPQGTGDAGELFF.

The chain recombines TRBV9 with TRBJ2-3; no definite D call. V was pared by 4 bases and J by 2 bases, with 8 bases between. CDR1 is SGDLS, CDR2 YYNGEE, per germline. The CDR3 length is 13 residues. The CDR3: CASSPHLTDTQYF. The CDR3, as DNA: TGTGCCAGCAGCCCCCACCTCACAGATACGCAGTATTTT.

There are many counts of this clonotype. J is TRBJ2-7 and V is TRBV7-9; D ambiguous. This CDR3 has 14 residues. Trimming took off 3 bases at V and 5 bases at J, with 14 bases between the two ends. Germline V gene lookup returns CDR1 SEHNR and CDR2 FQNEAQ (reference sequence). The CDR3 reads CASSFDTLVHEQYF. The CDR3 DNA reads as TGTGCCAGCAGCTTTGACACCCTGGTCCACGAGCAGTACTTC.

The chain recombines TRBV10-2 with TRBJ1-5, with no clear D. The CDR3 runs to 12 residues. Trimming removed 3 bases at V and 10 bases at J, with 10 bases between. Germline loops: CDR1 WSHSY, CDR2 SAAADI. The CDR3 sequence is CASSDYGRPQHF. Written as DNA, the CDR3 is TGCGCCAGCAGTGACTATGGACGTCCCCAGCATTTT.

This clonotype has only a few counts. This rearrangement joins TRBV5-1 to TRBJ1-5; 10 positions match TRBD1. CDR1 is SGHRS, CDR2 YFSETQ, per germline. Trimming removed 4 bases from V and 4 bases from J; junction bases left unmatched: 5. The CDR3 is 15 residues long. The CDR3 region is CASSPDRGQNQPQHF. The CDR3 DNA is TGCGCCAGCAGCCCCGACAGGGGGCAAAATCAGCCCCAGCATTTT.

This clonotype appeared many times. The chain carries TRBV3-1 and TRBJ2-1; the D gene is possibly TRBD2 (6 bases). Trimming removed 0 bases from V and 0 bases from J, with 15 bases in between. Looked up from germline, CDR1 is LGHDT and CDR2 is YNNKEL (reference sequence). The CDR3 extends over 18 amino acids. The CDR3 region has the DNA TGTGCCAGCAGCCAAGATTCGAGGGACTTGAGCTCCTACAATGAGCAGTTCTTC. This gives the protein CASSQDSRDLSSYNEQFF.

This clonotype was seen ten or more times. This chain uses TRBV19 with TRBJ1-1; a possible D gene is TRBD1 (6 bases). CDR3 length: 17 amino acids. Trimming took off 5 bases at V and 0 bases at J, with 19 bases between the two ends. CDR1 is LNHDA, CDR2 SQIVND, per germline (reference sequence). CDR3 residues: CASSLGPGDSLNTEAFF. The CDR3 region has the DNA TGTGCCAGTAGTTTGGGGCCAGGGGATTCCCTGAACACTGAAGCTTTCTTT.

This clonotype was observed many times. The chain uses TRBV30 and TRBJ2-6, with a weak D call TRBD2 (6 bases). The CDR3 has 14 residues. The germline V and J ends were trimmed by 6 bases and 1 base, with 10 bases remaining between them. Per the germline V gene, CDR1 is GTSNPN and CDR2 is SVGIG (reference sequence). CDR3 sequence: CACWEASGANVLTF. CDR3 in DNA: TGTGCCTGCTGGGAGGCGTCTGGGGCCAACGTCCTGACTTTC.

In this sample, this clonotype turned up many times. The DNA of the CDR3 is TGTGCCAGCAGTTCCGTTGACAGGCAAGAGACCCAGTACTTC. This translates into CASSSVDRQETQYF. The chain joins TRBV12-3 or TRBV12-4 to TRBJ2-5, with D possibly TRBD1 on 6 matching bases. CDR3 size: 14 residues. V was pared by 4 bases and J by 2 bases, with 11 bases between.

In this sample, this clonotype turned up many times. V gene TRBV3-1 combines with J gene TRBJ1-5; D is perhaps TRBD1 (5 bases). CDR1 and CDR2 (germline): LGHDT, YNNKEL (reference sequence). CDR3 length: 14 residues. The V and J ends lost 1 base and 6 bases respectively, with 10 bases between them. Written as DNA, the CDR3 is TGTGCCAGCAGCCAAGTGGGGACCGCTCAGCCCCAGCATTTT. Protein: CASSQVGTAQPQHF.